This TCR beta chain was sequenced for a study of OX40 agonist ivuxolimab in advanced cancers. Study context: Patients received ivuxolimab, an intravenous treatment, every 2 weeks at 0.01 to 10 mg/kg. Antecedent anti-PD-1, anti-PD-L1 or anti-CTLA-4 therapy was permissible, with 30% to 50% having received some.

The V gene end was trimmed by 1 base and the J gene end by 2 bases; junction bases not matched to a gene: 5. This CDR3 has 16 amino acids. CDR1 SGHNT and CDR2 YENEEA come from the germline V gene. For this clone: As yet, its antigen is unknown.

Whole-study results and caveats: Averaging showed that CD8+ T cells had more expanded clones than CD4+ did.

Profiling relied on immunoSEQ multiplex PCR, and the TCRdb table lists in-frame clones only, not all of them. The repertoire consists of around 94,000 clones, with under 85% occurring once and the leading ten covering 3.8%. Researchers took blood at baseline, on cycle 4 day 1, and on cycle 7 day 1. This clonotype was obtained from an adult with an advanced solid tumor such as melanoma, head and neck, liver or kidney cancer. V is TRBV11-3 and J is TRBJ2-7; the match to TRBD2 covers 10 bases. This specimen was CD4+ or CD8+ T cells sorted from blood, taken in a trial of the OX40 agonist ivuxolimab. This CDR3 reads CASSLGLAGVPYEQYF. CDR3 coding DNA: TGTGCCAGCAGCTTAGGTCTAGCGGGAGTCCCCTACGAGCAGTACTTC.